This is a list of T cell receptor beta chains from one sample in a study of OX40 agonist ivuxolimab in advanced cancers. Profiled with immunoSEQ multiplex PCR; TCRdb holds only in-frame clones, not every one. The repertoire includes about 100,000 clones, approximately 89% of them detected once, and approximately 0.54% sits in the top ten. Here the sequenced sample was CD4+ or CD8+ T cells sorted from blood, taken in a trial of the OX40 agonist ivuxolimab. The source is an adult with an advanced solid tumor such as melanoma, head and neck, liver or kidney cancer. Both conserved end residues are part of each CDR3. The D gene is left open where the match is weak. Expanded clones are given a class, and other clones once, few, many or no size at all.

size,D,J,V,DNA,CDR3
-,-,TRBJ2-5,TRBV7-3,TGTGCCAGCTCCCGAGGGGGAGGAGAGACCCAGTACTTC,CASSRGGGETQYF
-,-,TRBJ1-4,TRBV7-3,TGTGCCAGCAGCTTAACTAGGGGGGTCCTTTCAACTAATGAAAAACTGTTTTTT,CASSLTRGVLSTNEKLFF
-,-,TRBJ2-5,TRBV21-1,TGTGCCAGCAGCAAAGTTACTTGGCAAGAGACCCAGTACTTC,CASSKVTWQETQYF
-,-,TRBJ2-7,TRBV6-5,TGTGCCAGCAGTCGTAGGGGTCCCTACGAGCAGTACTTC,CASSRRGPYEQYF
-,-,TRBJ2-1,TRBV18,TGTGCCAGCTCACGGGGCGGGACGGGGATTGAGCAGTTCTTC,CASSRGGTGIEQFF
-,TRBD2,TRBJ2-7,TRBV27,TGTGCCAGCAGCCAGGGGCGTCTAGCGGGAAACGAGCAGTACTTC,CASSQGRLAGNEQYF
-,TRBD1,TRBJ2-3,TRBV7-2,TGTGCCAGCAGCTTAGGGGACAGCAGAGATACGCAGTATTTT,CASSLGDSRDTQYF
-,-,TRBJ2-7,TRBV6-5,TGTGCCAGCAGTTACTTGGAGGGGGGGGAGCAGTACTTC,CASSYLEGGEQYF
-,-,TRBJ2-1,TRBV9,TGTGCCAGCAGCCTAGCGTCCTCCTACAATGAGCAGTTCTTC,CASSLASSYNEQFF
-,-,TRBJ1-2,TRBV6-5,TGTGCCAGCAGGACGACAGGCTATGGCTACACCTTC,CASRTTGYGYTF
-,TRBD2,TRBJ2-7,TRBV5-4,TGTGCCAGCAGCTTGGTTGGGACTGGGAGGGGCGAGCAGTACTTC,CASSLVGTGRGEQYF
-,-,TRBJ1-1,TRBV19,TGTGCCAGTAGTATTAAATACCCCCGGGAAGCTTTCTTT,CASSIKYPREAFF
-,-,TRBJ2-6,TRBV7-9,TGTGCCAGCAGCTTCGGTGGCTCTGGGGCCAACGTCCTGACTTTC,CASSFGGSGANVLTF
-,-,TRBJ2-5,TRBV28,TGTGCCAGCAGTTTAGGAAACCTCCAAGAGACCCAGTACTTC,CASSLGNLQETQYF
-,-,TRBJ2-1,TRBV7-7,TGTGCTAGCAGCTTAACAGGGAATTCGAATGAGCAGTTCTTC,CASSLTGNSNEQFF
-,-,TRBJ2-6,TRBV18,TGTGCCAGCTCACCTAGACGAAGCTCTGGGGCCAACGTCCTGACTTTC,CASSPRRSSGANVLTF
-,-,TRBJ2-7,TRBV7-2,TGTGCCAGCAGCTTAGATCCCGGCGAGCAGTACTTC,CASSLDPGEQYF
once,-,TRBJ1-1,TRBV6-5,TGTGCCAGCAGTGACAGACCCAGAAACACTGAAGCTTTCTTT,CASSDRPRNTEAFF
-,TRBD1,TRBJ1-1,TRBV7-6,TGTGCCAGCAGGCCCGACAGGGGGACTGAAGCTTTCTTT,CASRPDRGTEAFF
-,-,TRBJ2-6,TRBV15,TGTGCCACCAGCAGTGGGCCAGCTTCCCACTCTGGGGCCAACGTCCTGACTTTC,CATSSGPASHSGANVLTF
-,-,TRBJ1-1,TRBV5-1,TGCGCCAGCGGCTCGAAGAACACTGAAGCTTTCTTT,CASGSKNTEAFF
-,-,TRBJ1-3,TRBV11-2,TGTGCCAGCAGCTTAGGGGTAGTCTCTGGAAACACCATATATTTT,CASSLGVVSGNTIYF
-,-,TRBJ1-5,TRBV11-2,TGTGCCAGCAGCTTTACCTCGGGGAGCAATCAGCCCCAGCATTTT,CASSFTSGSNQPQHF
-,-,TRBJ1-2,TRBV6-6,TGTGCCAGCAGTTACCGAGGAAACAACTATGGCTACACCTTC,CASSYRGNNYGYTF
-,-,TRBJ1-4,TRBV6-1,TGTGCCAGCAGTGGTCAGCATTCCGGAGGTGAAAAACTGTTTTTT,CASSGQHSGGEKLFF
-,TRBD2,TRBJ2-7,TRBV6-6,TGTGCCAGCAGGAGGACTAGCGCCGAGCAGTACTTC,CASRRTSAEQYF
once,-,TRBJ2-7,TRBV5-4,TGTGCCAGCAGCTCTGGAGGTCAGGCTTCCTACGAGCAGTACTTC,CASSSGGQASYEQYF
-,TRBD1,TRBJ2-1,TRBV7-2,TGTGCCAGCAGCTTACTCCCGACAGGGGGAAGTGAGCAGTTCTTC,CASSLLPTGGSEQFF
-,-,TRBJ2-7,TRBV6-5,TGTGCCAGCATGGGAACCTACGAGCAGTACTTC,CASMGTYEQYF
-,-,TRBJ2-6,TRBV19,TGTGCCAGTAGTACCGGGAGTTCTGGGGCCAACGTCCTGACTTTC,CASSTGSSGANVLTF
-,TRBD2,TRBJ2-1,TRBV7-2,TGTGCCAGCAGCCTGGGACTAGCGGGAGCCCCGAGGCAGTTCTTC,CASSLGLAGAPRQFF
-,TRBD1,TRBJ2-7,TRBV19,TGTGCCAGTAGTATCGCGACCGGGACAGTGCCCTACGAGCAGTACTTC,CASSIATGTVPYEQYF
-,TRBD1,TRBJ1-1,TRBV7-9,TGTGCCAGCACCCTCAGGGGGGGAGGAACTGAAGCTTTCTTT,CASTLRGGGTEAFF
-,TRBD1,TRBJ1-2,TRBV30,TGTGCCTGCCCTGGGACAGGGGGCGTGAATGGCTACACCTTC,CACPGTGGVNGYTF
-,TRBD1,TRBJ2-6,TRBV18,TGTGCCAGCTCCCCCACCCGGACAGGGGGCTCCCTTGGGGCCAACGTCCTGACTTTC,CASSPTRTGGSLGANVLTF
-,-,TRBJ2-1,TRBV5-6,TGTGCCAGCAGCGCCGCTAAGCGCTACAATGAGCAGTTCTTC,CASSAAKRYNEQFF
-,TRBD1,TRBJ2-2,TRBV5-5,TGTGCCAGCAGCCTACGGGACAGGGGGTACACCGGGGAGCTGTTTTTT,CASSLRDRGYTGELFF
once,TRBD2,TRBJ2-1,TRBV18,TGTGCCAGCTCACCACTCTTACTAGCGGGAGGGAGTGAGCAGTTCTTC,CASSPLLLAGGSEQFF
-,-,TRBJ1-1,TRBV6-1,TGTGCCAGCAGTCAGGGTGTTTTTAACACTGAAGCTTTCTTT,CASSQGVFNTEAFF
-,-,TRBJ2-7,TRBV18,TGTGCCAGCTCACCACCGGGATCGCGCTACGAGCAGTACTTC,CASSPPGSRYEQYF
-,-,TRBJ2-1,TRBV19,TGTGCCAGTATGGGGGGGCTAGCCCCCAATGAGCAGTTCTTC,CASMGGLAPNEQFF
-,-,TRBJ2-5,TRBV4-2,TGTGCCAGCAGCCCCAGCGTGGCCTACGGGGAGACCCAGTACTTC,CASSPSVAYGETQYF
-,-,TRBJ2-5,TRBV29-1,TGCAGCGTTGAAGGAAGGCTAAAGGTCGAGACCCAGTACTTC,CSVEGRLKVETQYF
-,-,TRBJ2-3,TRBV19,TGTGCCAGTAGTATAGCTAGCCCCGGCACAGATACGCAGTATTTT,CASSIASPGTDTQYF
-,-,TRBJ1-3,TRBV7-2,TGTGCCAGCAGCCGGCTGGGGGGATCTGGAAACACCATATATTTT,CASSRLGGSGNTIYF
few,-,TRBJ2-5,TRBV7-9,TGTGCCAGCAGCTTTGCAGGGGAAGAGACCCAGTACTTC,CASSFAGEETQYF
-,-,TRBJ1-5,TRBV19,TGTGCCAGCTGTCGGACGGAACATAGCAATCAGCCCCAGCATTTT,CASCRTEHSNQPQHF
-,TRBD1,TRBJ2-7,TRBV18,TGTGCCAGCTCACCGACAGGGGGCTTCCAACTCTACGAGCAGTACTTC,CASSPTGGFQLYEQYF